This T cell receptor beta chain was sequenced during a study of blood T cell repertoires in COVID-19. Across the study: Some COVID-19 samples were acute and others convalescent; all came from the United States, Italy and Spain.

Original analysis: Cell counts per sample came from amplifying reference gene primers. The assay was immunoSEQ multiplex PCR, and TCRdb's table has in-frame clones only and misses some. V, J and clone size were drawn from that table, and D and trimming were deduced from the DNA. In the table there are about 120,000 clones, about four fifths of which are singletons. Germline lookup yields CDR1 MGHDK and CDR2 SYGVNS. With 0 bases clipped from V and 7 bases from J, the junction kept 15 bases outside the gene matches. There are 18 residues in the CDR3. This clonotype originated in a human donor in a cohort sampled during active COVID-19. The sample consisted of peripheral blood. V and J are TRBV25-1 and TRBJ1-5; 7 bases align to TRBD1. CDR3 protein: CASSEYPPIRQGLQPQHF. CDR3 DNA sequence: TGTGCCAGCAGTGAATATCCTCCGATTCGACAGGGATTACAGCCCCAGCATTTT.